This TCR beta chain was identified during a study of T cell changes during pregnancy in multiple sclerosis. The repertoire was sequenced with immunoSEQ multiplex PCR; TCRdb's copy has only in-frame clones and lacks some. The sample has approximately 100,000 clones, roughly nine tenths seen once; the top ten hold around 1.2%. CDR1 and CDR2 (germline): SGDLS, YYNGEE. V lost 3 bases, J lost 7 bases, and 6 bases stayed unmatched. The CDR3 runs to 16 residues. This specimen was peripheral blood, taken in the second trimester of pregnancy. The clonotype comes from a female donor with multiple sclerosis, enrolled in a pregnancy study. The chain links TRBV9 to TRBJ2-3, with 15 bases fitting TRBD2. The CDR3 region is CASSERTSGRAHTQYF. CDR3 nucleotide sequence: TGTGCCAGCAGCGAACGGACTAGCGGGAGGGCCCATACGCAGTATTTT.